This note documents a single T cell receptor beta chain sequence. Its matching antigen is unknown. The data were obtained in a study of T cell responses to AZD1222 COVID-19 vaccine. Broader study findings: Seropositive at baseline were only a handful of AZD1222 recipients. Dominant at 160-218 and 743-854, vaccine-associated CD4 TCRs also spanned spike. Donors skewed white British and female; clonal diversity was possibly underestimated. Repertoire sampling happened only post peak T cell response.

The V and J ends lost 6 bases and 10 bases, in that order; junction bases with no gene match: 8. The V gene's germline CDR1 is PRHDT and CDR2 FYEKMQ (reference sequence). The CDR3 covers 12 residues. Using immunoSEQ multiplex PCR, the repertoire was profiled, and TCRdb retains in-frame clones only, with some absent. Among about 120,000 clones listed, about 91% were seen once. The sequenced sample was peripheral blood, obtained on day 0 of AZD1222 vaccination. This sequence originates from an adult in good health. The chain carries TRBV13 and TRBJ1-1; 7 nucleotides match TRBD1. The CDR3 bases are TGTGCCAGCAGTCGACAGGGTAGGATAGCTTTCTTT. This encodes CASSRQGRIAFF.